Below, one T cell receptor (beta chain) is given with its context. Many counts were recorded for this clonotype. Its antigen is unknown. Per-base quality was not reported, and no clone a single base away is much larger than it. A distance of 12 bases separates the germline ends of V and J, which lose 1 base and 3 bases respectively. Sequences SGHTA (CDR1) and FQGNSA (CDR2) are obtained from the germline V gene. The CDR3 runs 15 amino acids, cysteine and phenylalanine included. Solely the CDR3 DNA is kept, with 45 bases framed from the first base. Donors were around 37 systemically healthy Caucasian individuals from Russia aged roughly 6 to 90 years. About 10 milliliters of peripheral blood were collected from each donor into EDTA-treated Vacutainer tubes. Ficoll-Paque density-gradient centrifugation was used to isolate PBMCs, with at least 6.5 million per sample. Trizol reagent was used to extract total RNA from PBMCs, with at least 5.5 micrograms per sample. For every donor, an aliquot of PBMCs went through flow cytometry to measure the percentages of naive CD45RAhigh/CD27high T cells.

The entry originates in a study of blood T cells in healthy people across ages (dated by TCRdb to between 2014 and 2016). About the investigation overall: In model experiments, roughly one uniquely barcoded TCR beta cDNA molecule per two T cells was captured by template switching. The study measured age-related changes in TCR beta repertoire diversity using deep sequencing normalized with unique cDNA molecular identifiers. Donors were grouped into four age groups: young (average roughly 17 years), middle-aged (39), aged (62) and long-lived (about 82). The study analyzed two additional independent replicas of 1 million unique cDNA reads from the same blood draw for two donors, one aged 18 to 29 and one aged 80 or older. Donors of different ages were randomly distributed across sequencing lanes to avoid experimental bias. Study-wide findings and limitations: Because profiling used bulk unsorted PBMCs, naive and antigen-experienced compartments could not be compared conclusively. Observed TCR beta diversity per million T cells fell roughly linearly with age, and a significant reduction was already apparent by age about 43. The long-lived group showed more naive CD4+ T cells, fewer expanded clones and increased TCR diversity than the aged group, suggesting age selection. Because donor CMV infection status was unknown, age-related changes in expanded clonotypes were potentially confounded. Estimates of total diversity based on one million sequenced T cells were regarded as lower bounds and as underestimates. A strong correlation was found between observed TCR beta diversity and the percentage of naive T cells measured by flow cytometry.

To prepare the library, 5' RACE was applied. Sequencing used an Illumina HiSeq 2500. A second roughly 7 to 11 cycle PCR used a sample-barcoded 5' primer and a J-beta primer mix. Each TCR beta cDNA molecule received a unique molecular identifier from a template-switch 5' adaptor carrying 12 random nucleotides. Each sample yielded at least 2.5 million CDR3-containing paired-end reads. First-strand cDNA was synthesized from all RNA with the Mint cDNA synthesis kit, primed by a TRBC-specific oligonucleotide. Following uracil-DNA glycosylase treatment, all cDNA underwent a first 18-cycle PCR with the universal primers M1SS and BC2_uni_R. The published analysis was carried out like this. For normalization, 1 million high-quality reads, each with a distinct molecular identifier, were randomly selected from each sample. Reads with shared molecular identifiers were discarded instead of being binned into consensus sequences. MiTCR, run with a Q25 quality threshold and the strictest error-elimination algorithm, handled CDR3 identification, clonotype clustering and error correction. A nonparametric unseen species model using Euler transformation provided a lower-bound estimate of total TCR beta diversity. TCRdb trimmed the raw reads at Q25, called clones with MiXCR and kept productive beta chains. CDR3 protein sequences are deduplicated, and each keeps its most common genes and DNA. What appears here as the V and J calls and clone size reflects TCRdb's work, not the paper's. In this sample the table shows some 1.5 million distinct CDR3 sequences, about 30% of which occur a single time. The top ten constitute approximately 7.7% of the sample.

The sequence is built from TRBV7-2 and TRBJ1-1; the D gene remains uncertain. This TCR was sampled from a woman aged 25 to 45 in good health. The sample comprised blood. At the DNA level, the sequence is TGTGCCAGCAGCTTAGAACGGGGAACTTACACTGAAGCTTTCTTT. This encodes CASSLERGTYTEAFF.